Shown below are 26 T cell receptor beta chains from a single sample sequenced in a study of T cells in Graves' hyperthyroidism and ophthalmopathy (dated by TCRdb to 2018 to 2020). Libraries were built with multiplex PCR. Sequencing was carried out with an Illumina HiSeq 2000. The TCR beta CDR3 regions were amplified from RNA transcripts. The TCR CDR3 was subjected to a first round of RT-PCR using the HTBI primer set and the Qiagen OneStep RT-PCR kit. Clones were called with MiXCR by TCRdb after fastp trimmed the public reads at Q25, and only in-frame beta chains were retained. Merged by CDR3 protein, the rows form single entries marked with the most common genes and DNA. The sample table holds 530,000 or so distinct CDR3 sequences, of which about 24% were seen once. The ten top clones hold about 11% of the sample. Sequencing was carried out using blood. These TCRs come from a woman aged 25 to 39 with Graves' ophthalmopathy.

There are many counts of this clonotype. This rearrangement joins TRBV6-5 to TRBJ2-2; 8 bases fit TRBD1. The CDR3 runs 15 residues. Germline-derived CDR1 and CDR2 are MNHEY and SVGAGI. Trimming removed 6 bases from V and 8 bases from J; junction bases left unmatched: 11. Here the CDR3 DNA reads TGTGCCAGCAGCCCTTTCCTAGGGACAGGAGGGGAGCTGTTTTTT. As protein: CASSPFLGTGGELFF.

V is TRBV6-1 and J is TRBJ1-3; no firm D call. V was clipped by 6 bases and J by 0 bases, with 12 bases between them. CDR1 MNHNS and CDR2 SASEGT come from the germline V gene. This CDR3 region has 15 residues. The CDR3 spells CASRQDASSGNTIYF. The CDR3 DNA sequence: TGTGCCAGCAGGCAAGACGCCAGCTCTGGAAACACCATATATTTT.

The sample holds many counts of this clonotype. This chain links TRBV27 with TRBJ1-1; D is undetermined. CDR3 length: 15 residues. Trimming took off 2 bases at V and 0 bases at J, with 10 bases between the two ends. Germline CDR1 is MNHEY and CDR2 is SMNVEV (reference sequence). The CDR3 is CASSLDGRLNTEAFF. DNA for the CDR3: TGTGCCAGCAGTTTAGATGGCAGATTGAACACTGAAGCTTTCTTT.

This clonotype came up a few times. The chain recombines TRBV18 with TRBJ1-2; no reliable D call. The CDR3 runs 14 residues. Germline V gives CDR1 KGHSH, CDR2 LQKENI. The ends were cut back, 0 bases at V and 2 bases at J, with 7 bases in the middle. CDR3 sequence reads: CASSPPLVNYGYTF. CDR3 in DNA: TGTGCCAGCTCACCACCGTTAGTAAACTATGGCTACACCTTC. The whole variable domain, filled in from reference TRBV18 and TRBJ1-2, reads NAGVMQNPRHLVRRRGQEARLRCSPMKGHSHVYWYRQLPEEGLKFMVYLQKENIIDESGMPKERFSAEFPKEGPSILRIQQVVRGDSAAYFCASSPPLVNYGYTFGSGTRLTVV.

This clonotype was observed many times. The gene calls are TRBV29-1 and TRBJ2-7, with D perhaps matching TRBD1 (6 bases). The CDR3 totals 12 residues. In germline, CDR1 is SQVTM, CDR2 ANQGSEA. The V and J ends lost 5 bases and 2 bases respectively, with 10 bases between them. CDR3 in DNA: TGCAGCGTTTGGACAGATCCCTACGAGCAGTACTTC. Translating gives CSVWTDPYEQYF.

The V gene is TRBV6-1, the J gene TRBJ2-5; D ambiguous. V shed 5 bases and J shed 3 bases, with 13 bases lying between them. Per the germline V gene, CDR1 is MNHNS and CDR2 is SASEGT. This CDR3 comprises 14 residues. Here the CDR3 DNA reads TGTGCCAGCAGTCAAACCGACGGCAAAGAGACCCAGTACTTC. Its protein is CASSQTDGKETQYF.

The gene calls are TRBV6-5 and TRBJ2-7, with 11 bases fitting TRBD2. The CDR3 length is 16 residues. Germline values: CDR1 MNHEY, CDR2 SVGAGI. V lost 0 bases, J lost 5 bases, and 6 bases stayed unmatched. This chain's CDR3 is CASSYSIAGGPNEQYF. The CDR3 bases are TGTGCCAGCAGTTACTCAATAGCGGGAGGGCCTAACGAGCAGTACTTC.

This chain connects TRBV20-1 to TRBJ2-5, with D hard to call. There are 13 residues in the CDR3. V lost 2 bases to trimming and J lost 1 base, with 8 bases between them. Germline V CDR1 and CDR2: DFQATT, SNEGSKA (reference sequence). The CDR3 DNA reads TGCAGTGCTAGATTTTTAGGCCAAGAGACCCAGTACTTC. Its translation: CSARFLGQETQYF.

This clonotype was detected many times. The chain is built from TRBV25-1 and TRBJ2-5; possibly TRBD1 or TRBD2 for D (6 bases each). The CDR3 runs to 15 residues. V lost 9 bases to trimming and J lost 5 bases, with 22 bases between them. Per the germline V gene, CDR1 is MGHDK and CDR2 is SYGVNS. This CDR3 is CASSASVGAGETQYF. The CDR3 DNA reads TGTGCCAGTTCAGCGTCCGTGGGGGCGGGGGAGACCCAGTACTTC.

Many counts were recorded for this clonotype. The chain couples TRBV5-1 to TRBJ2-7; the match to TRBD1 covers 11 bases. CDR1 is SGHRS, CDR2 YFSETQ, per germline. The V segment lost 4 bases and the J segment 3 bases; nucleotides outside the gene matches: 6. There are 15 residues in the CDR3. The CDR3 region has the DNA TGCGCCAGCAGCCCGGTGGGGACAGGGGGCTACGAGCAGTACTTC. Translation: CASSPVGTGGYEQYF.

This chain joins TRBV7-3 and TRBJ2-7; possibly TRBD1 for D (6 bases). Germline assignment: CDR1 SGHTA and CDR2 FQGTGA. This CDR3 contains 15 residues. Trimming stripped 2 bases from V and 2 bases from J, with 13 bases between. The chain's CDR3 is CASSLPAGAAYEQYF. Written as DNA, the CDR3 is TGTGCCAGCAGCTTACCGGCAGGGGCGGCCTACGAGCAGTACTTC.

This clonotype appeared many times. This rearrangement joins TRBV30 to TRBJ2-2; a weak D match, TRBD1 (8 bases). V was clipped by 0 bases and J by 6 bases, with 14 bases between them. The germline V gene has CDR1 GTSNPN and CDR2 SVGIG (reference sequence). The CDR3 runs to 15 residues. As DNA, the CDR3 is TGTGCCTGGAGTGTACAGGGGGGGTTGGCCGGGGAGCTGTTTTTT. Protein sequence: CAWSVQGGLAGELFF.

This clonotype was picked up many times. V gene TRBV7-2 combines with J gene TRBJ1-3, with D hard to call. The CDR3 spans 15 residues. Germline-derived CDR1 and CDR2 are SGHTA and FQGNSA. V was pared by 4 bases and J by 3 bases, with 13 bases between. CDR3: CASSSRGADGNTIYF. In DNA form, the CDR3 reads TGTGCCAGCAGCTCCCGGGGAGCAGATGGAAACACCATATATTTT.

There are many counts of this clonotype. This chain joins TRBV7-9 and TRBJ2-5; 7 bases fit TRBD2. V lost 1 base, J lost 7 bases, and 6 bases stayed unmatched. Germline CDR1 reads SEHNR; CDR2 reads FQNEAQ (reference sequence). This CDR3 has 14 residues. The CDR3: CASSLVEGRGTQYF. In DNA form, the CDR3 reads TGTGCCAGCAGCTTAGTCGAGGGGAGGGGGACCCAGTACTTC. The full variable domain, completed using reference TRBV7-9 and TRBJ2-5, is DTGVSQNPRHKITKRGQNVTFRCDPISEHNRLYWYRQTLGQGPEFLTYFQNEAQLEKSRLLSDRFSAERPKGSFSTLEIQRTEQGDSAMYLCASSLVEGRGTQYFGPGTRLLVL.

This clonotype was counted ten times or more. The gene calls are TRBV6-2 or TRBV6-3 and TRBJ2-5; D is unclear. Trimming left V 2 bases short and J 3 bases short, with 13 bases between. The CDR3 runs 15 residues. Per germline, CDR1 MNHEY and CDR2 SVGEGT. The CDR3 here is CASSYIGRREETQYF. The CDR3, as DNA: TGTGCCAGCAGTTACATAGGGCGGCGCGAAGAGACCCAGTACTTC.

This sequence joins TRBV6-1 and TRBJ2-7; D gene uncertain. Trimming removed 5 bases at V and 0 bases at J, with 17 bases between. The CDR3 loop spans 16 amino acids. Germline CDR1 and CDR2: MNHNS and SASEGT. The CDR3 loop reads CASSLSLLVISYEQYF. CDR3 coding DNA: TGTGCCAGCAGTCTCAGCCTACTTGTTATCTCCTACGAGCAGTACTTC.

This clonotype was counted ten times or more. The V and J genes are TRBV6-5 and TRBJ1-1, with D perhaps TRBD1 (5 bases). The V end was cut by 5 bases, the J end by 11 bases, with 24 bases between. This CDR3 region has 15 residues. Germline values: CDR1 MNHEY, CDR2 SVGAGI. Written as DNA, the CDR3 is TGTGCCAGCAGTCCCTGGGACGGGAGATCGTTAGACGCTTTCTTT. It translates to CASSPWDGRSLDAFF.

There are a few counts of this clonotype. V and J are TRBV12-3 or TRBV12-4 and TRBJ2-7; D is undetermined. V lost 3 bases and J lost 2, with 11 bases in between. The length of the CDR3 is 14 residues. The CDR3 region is CASSFSGPPYEQYF. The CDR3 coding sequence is TGTGCCAGCAGTTTTTCCGGACCTCCCTACGAGCAGTACTTC.

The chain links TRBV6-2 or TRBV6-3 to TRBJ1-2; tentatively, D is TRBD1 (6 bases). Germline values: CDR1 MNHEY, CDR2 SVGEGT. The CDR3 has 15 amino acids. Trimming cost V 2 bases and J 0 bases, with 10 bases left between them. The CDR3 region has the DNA TGTGCCAGCAGTTACACTCGGACAGCTAACTATGGCTACACCTTC. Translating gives CASSYTRTANYGYTF.

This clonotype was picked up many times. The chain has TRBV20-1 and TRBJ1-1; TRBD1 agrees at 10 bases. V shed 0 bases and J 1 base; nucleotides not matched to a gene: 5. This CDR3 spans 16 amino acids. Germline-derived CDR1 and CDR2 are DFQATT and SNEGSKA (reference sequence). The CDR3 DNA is TGCAGTGCTAGAGATTGGGACAGGGGAGCGAACACTGAAGCTTTCTTT. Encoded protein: CSARDWDRGANTEAFF.

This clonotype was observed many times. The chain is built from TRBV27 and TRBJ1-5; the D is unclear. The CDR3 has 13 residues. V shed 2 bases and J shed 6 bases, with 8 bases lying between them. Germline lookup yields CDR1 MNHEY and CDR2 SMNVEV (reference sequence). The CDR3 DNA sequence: TGTGCCAGCAGTTTAAGGCCGAGTCAGCCCCAGCATTTT. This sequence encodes CASSLRPSQPQHF.

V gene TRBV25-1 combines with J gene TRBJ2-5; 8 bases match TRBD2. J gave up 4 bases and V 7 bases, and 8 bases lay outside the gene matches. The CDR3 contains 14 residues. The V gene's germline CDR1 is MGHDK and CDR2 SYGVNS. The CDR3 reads CASKTPGLGETQYF. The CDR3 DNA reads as TGTGCCAGCAAGACCCCGGGACTAGGAGAGACCCAGTACTTC. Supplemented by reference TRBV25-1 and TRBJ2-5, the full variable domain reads EADIYQTPRYLVIGTGKKITLECSQTMGHDKMYWYQQDPGMELHLIHYSYGVNSTEKGDLSSESTVSRIRTEHFPLTLESARPSHTSQYLCASKTPGLGETQYFGPGTRLLVL.

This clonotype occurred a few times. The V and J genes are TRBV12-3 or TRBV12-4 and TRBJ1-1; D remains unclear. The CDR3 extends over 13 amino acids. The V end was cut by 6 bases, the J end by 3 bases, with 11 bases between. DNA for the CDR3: TGTGCCAGCAGATCCCCTGGGGACACTGAAGCTTTCTTT. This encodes CASRSPGDTEAFF.

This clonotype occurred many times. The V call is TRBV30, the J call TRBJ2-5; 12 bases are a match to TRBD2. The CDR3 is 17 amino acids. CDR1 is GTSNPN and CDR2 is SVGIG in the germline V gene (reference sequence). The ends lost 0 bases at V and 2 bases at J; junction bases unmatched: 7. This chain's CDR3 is CAWSVGRLAGGQETQYF. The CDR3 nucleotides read TGTGCCTGGAGTGTTGGGAGGCTAGCGGGGGGGCAAGAGACCCAGTACTTC.

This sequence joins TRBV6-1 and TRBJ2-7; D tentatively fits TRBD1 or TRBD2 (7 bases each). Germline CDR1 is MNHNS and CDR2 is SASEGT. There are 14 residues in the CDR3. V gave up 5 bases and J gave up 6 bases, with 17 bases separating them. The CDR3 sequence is CASSSGTERFEQYF. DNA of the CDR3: TGTGCCAGCAGTAGCGGGACAGAGCGATTCGAGCAGTACTTC.

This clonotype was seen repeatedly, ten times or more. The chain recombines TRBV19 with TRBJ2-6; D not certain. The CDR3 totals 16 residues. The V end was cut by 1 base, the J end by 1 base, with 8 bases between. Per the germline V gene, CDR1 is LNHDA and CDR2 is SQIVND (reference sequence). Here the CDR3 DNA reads TGTGCCAGTAGTATAGCCGCCCTTTCTGGGGCCAACGTCCTGACTTTC. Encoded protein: CASSIAALSGANVLTF. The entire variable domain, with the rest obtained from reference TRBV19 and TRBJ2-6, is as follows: DGGITQSPKYLFRKEGQNVTLSCEQNLNHDAMYWYRQDPGQGLRLIYYSQIVNDFQKGDIAEGYSVSREKKESFPLTVTSAQKNPTAFYLCASSIAALSGANVLTFGAGSRLTVL.